The next 23 T cell receptor beta chains were all read from a single sample in a study of shared clonotypes between healthy human individuals. The repertoire was sequenced with immunoSEQ multiplex PCR; TCRdb's copy has only in-frame clones and lacks some. The profile shows more than 2,000,000 clones, more than 80% of them singletons. Sequencing was performed on naive CD4+ T cells from PBMCs. Subset meaning: CD45RA+ positively selected. Receptor source: a man between 18 and 29 years old in good health. Some clones in this sample may be carry-over from other donors' samples.

Of note for this clone: The same CDR3 arises from other DNA sequences in this sample as well. J is TRBJ1-5 and V is TRBV5-5, with a tentative D call TRBD1 (6 bases). The germline V and J ends were trimmed by 2 bases and 4 bases, with 10 bases remaining between them. The CDR3 spans 14 residues. The germline V gene has CDR1 SGHKS and CDR2 YYEKEE (reference sequence). Here the CDR3 reads CASSLQGGNQPQHF. The CDR3 DNA is TGTGCCAGCAGCTTACAGGGTGGGAATCAGCCCCAGCATTTT.

Worth noting for this clone: Distinct nucleotide sequences in the sample also encode this CDR3. The rearrangement links TRBV6-5 to TRBJ1-2; 7 nucleotides agree with TRBD1. CDR3 length: 14 residues. CDR1 is MNHEY, CDR2 SVGAGI, per germline. V trimming: 0 bases; J trimming: 5 bases; junction bases outside the gene matches: 3. CDR3 nucleotide sequence: TGTGCCAGCAGTTACTCGGGACAGCTTTATGGCTACACCTTC. Its protein is CASSYSGQLYGYTF.

Details on this clone: The sample contains more than one DNA sequence encoding this CDR3. V gene TRBV5-1 combines with J gene TRBJ1-2; D remains ambiguous. This CDR3 has 12 amino acids. CDR1 is SGHRS, CDR2 YFSETQ, per germline. V was shortened by 4 bases and J by 8 bases, with 12 bases between the two germline ends. CDR3 loop: CASSPEAGGYTF. The CDR3 nucleotides read TGCGCCAGCAGCCCCGAGGCGGGGGGCTACACCTTC.

The CDR3 here is CASSPRQSETQYF. The CDR3 DNA reads TGTGCCAGCAGCCCGCGTCAATCGGAGACCCAGTACTTC. The chain employs TRBV7-2 and TRBJ2-5; D not certain. Germline V gene data show CDR1 as SGHTA and CDR2 as FQGNSA. With 5 bases removed from V and 5 bases from J, the gap between germline ends came to 12 bases. This CDR3 comprises 13 residues.

The chain links TRBV7-2 to TRBJ2-1; 11 positions match TRBD2. The CDR3 length is 16 residues. Germline-derived CDR1 and CDR2 are SGHTA and FQGNSA. The V and J ends lost 9 bases and 7 bases, in that order; junction bases with no gene match: 14. The CDR3 spells CASSLSLAGGRNEQFF. CDR3 bases: TGTGCCAGTTCCCTTAGCCTAGCGGGAGGAAGGAATGAGCAGTTCTTC. Full variable domain (remainder filled in from reference TRBV7-2 and TRBJ2-1): GAGVSQSPSNKVTEKGKDVELRCDPISGHTALYWYRQSLGQGLEFLIYFQGNSAPDKSGLPSDRFSAERTGGSVSTLTIQRTQQEDSAVYLCASSLSLAGGRNEQFFGPGTRLTVL.

V usage is TRBV5-1 and J usage is TRBJ2-3; D not certain. Trimming left V 0 bases short and J 8 bases short, with 10 bases between. CDR1 is SGHRS, CDR2 YFSETQ, per germline. This CDR3 is 13 amino acids long. In nucleotides, the CDR3 is TGCGCCAGCAGCTTGGGCCTACACGGTACGCAGTATTTT. The encoded protein is CASSLGLHGTQYF.

This sequence joins TRBV7-2 and TRBJ2-3; TRBD2 is a possible D gene (6 bases). CDR1 and CDR2 from the germline V gene are SGHTA and FQGNSA. Trimming took off 0 bases at V and 6 bases at J, with 13 bases between the two ends. This CDR3 comprises 15 residues. The CDR3 sequence is CASSLAGTWADTQYF. The CDR3 coding sequence is TGTGCCAGCAGCTTAGCCGGGACTTGGGCCGATACGCAGTATTTT.

V is TRBV18 and J is TRBJ2-1; 7 positions agree with TRBD2. Trimming removed 3 bases from V and 5 bases from J; junction bases left unmatched: 16. Per germline, CDR1 KGHSH and CDR2 LQKENI. The CDR3 loop spans 18 amino acids. CDR3 sequence reads: CASSPFGTAGEGNNEQFF. The CDR3 coding sequence is TGTGCCAGCTCACCCTTCGGAACGGCGGGAGAGGGCAACAATGAGCAGTTCTTC.

V is TRBV29-1 and J is TRBJ2-2; 10 bases are shared with TRBD2. With 5 bases clipped from V and 8 bases from J, the junction kept 14 bases outside the gene matches. This CDR3 has 16 amino acids. Germline lookup yields CDR1 SQVTM and CDR2 ANQGSEA. The CDR3 here is CSVYTGTSDIKGELFF. In DNA form, the CDR3 reads TGCAGCGTTTATACCGGGACTAGCGACATAAAGGGGGAGCTGTTTTTT.

The chain is built from TRBV9 and TRBJ2-5; TRBD1 aligns across 8 bases. The CDR3 is 15 amino acids. J was trimmed by 7 bases and V by 3 bases; bases with no gene match: 11. Germline V CDR1 and CDR2: SGDLS, YYNGEE. The CDR3 nucleotides read TGTGCCAGCAGCGCTCAATCGGGGCAGGGGGCGACCCAGTACTTC. Translating gives CASSAQSGQGATQYF.

The chain recombines TRBV2 with TRBJ2-7; no clear D. Germline CDR1 reads SNHLY; CDR2 reads FYNNEI. V lost 6 bases to trimming and J lost 6 bases, with 12 bases between them. The CDR3 has 12 residues. CDR3 sequence: CASRPQASEQYF. CDR3 in DNA: TGTGCCAGCAGGCCCCAGGCTAGCGAGCAGTACTTC. Drawing the rest from reference TRBV2 and TRBJ2-7, the complete variable domain is EPEVTQTPSHQVTQMGQEVILRCVPISNHLYFYWYRQILGQKVEFLVSFYNNEISEKSEIFDDQFSVERPDGSNFTLKIRSTKLEDSAMYFCASRPQASEQYFGPGTRLTVT.

The rearrangement uses TRBV27 and TRBJ2-1; 7 bases are a match to TRBD1. Germline lookup yields CDR1 MNHEY and CDR2 SMNVEV (reference sequence). The CDR3 is 13 residues long. V shed 3 bases, J shed 6 bases, and the junction held 2 bases outside the gene matches. In DNA, the CDR3 is TGTGCCAGCAGTTTCGCAGGGGGCAATGAGCAGTTCTTC. It yields the protein CASSFAGGNEQFF.

This rearrangement joins TRBV11-3 to TRBJ2-5; D is undetermined. V was pared by 5 bases and J by 5 bases, with 12 bases between. The CDR3 has 13 amino acids. The germline V gene has CDR1 SGHNT and CDR2 YENEEA. CDR3 coding DNA: TGTGCCAGCAGCCCAACCCTCGGGGAGACCCAGTACTTC. As protein: CASSPTLGETQYF. Using reference TRBV11-3 and TRBJ2-5 for the parts outside the CDR3, the full variable domain is EAGVVQSPRYKIIEKKQPVAFWCNPISGHNTLYWYLQNLGQGPELLIRYENEEAVDDSQLPKDRFSAERLKGVDSTLKIQPAELGDSAVYLCASSPTLGETQYFGPGTRLLVL.

DNA for the CDR3: TGCAGCGGGTACGGATCCCGGGGGGATGAGCAGTTCTTC. As protein: CSGYGSRGDEQFF. This rearrangement joins TRBV29-1 to TRBJ2-1; TRBD2 matches 7 bases. The CDR3 loop spans 13 amino acids. CDR1 is SQVTM, CDR2 ANQGSEA, per germline. V lost 7 bases to trimming and J lost 8 bases; unmatched junction nucleotides: 11.

V is TRBV4-2 and J is TRBJ2-3; D tentatively reads TRBD1 or TRBD2 (5 bases each). There are 17 residues in the CDR3. Germline V gene data show CDR1 as LGHNA and CDR2 as YNFKEQ. The germline V and J ends were trimmed by 0 bases and 4 bases, with 17 bases remaining between them. The CDR3 coding sequence is TGTGCCAGCAGCCAAGAGGCTCGTAGTCGGGGCGCAGATACGCAGTATTTT. It codes for CASSQEARSRGADTQYF.

This clone has a single count. This chain uses TRBV28 with TRBJ2-3, with 7 bases fitting TRBD2. The V gene's germline CDR1 is MDHEN and CDR2 SYDVKM. V shed 6 bases and J 5 bases; nucleotides not matched to a gene: 14. The length of the CDR3 is 16 residues. The CDR3 coding sequence is TGTGCCAGCAGCCCCCCTCGACGGGAGGTCAAAGATACGCAGTATTTT. This gives the protein CASSPPRREVKDTQYF.

Concerning this clone itself: Other DNA sequences in the sample encode the same CDR3. The chain joins TRBV5-1 to TRBJ2-1; D remains unclear. The CDR3 runs 13 residues. The V gene's germline CDR1 is SGHRS and CDR2 YFSETQ. The V end lost 5 bases, the J end lost 0 bases, and 6 bases lay between the germline ends. CDR3 in DNA: TGCGCCAGCAGACTAAGCTCCTACAATGAGCAGTTCTTC. It is translated as CASRLSSYNEQFF.

This chain uses TRBV9 with TRBJ2-3; D unclear. Germline V CDR1 and CDR2: SGDLS, YYNGEE. CDR3 length: 13 amino acids. V gave up 1 base and J gave up 4 bases, with 7 bases separating them. The CDR3 sequence: CASSVSEPDTQYF. The CDR3 nucleotides read TGTGCCAGCAGCGTATCTGAACCAGATACGCAGTATTTT.

The chain has TRBV2 and TRBJ2-2, with D tentatively TRBD1 or TRBD2 (5 bases each). CDR1 is SNHLY, CDR2 FYNNEI, per germline. Trimming took off 8 bases at V and 0 bases at J, with 10 bases between the two ends. There are 14 residues in the CDR3. The CDR3 coding sequence is TGTGCCAGCGCCCGGGGCACGAACACCGGGGAGCTGTTTTTT. Protein: CASARGTNTGELFF.

This clone has only a few counts. This sequence joins TRBV4-1 and TRBJ1-5, with D unresolved. The CDR3 loop spans 15 amino acids. Deletions cut 1 base from V and 1 base from J, with 8 bases between. In germline, CDR1 is MGHRA, CDR2 YSYEKL. CDR3 loop: CASSQVLTSNQPQHF. CDR3 coding DNA: TGCGCCAGCAGCCAAGTATTGACCAGCAATCAGCCCCAGCATTTT.

This chain links TRBV5-5 with TRBJ2-7; maybe TRBD1 (6 bases). Germline values: CDR1 SGHKS, CDR2 YYEKEE (reference sequence). V was clipped by 1 base and J by 2 bases, with 13 bases between them. This CDR3 is built from 15 residues. CDR3 sequence (DNA): TGTGCCAGCAGCTTGAGGGGGTTGTCCACCTACGAGCAGTACTTC. This encodes CASSLRGLSTYEQYF.

On this clone: The sample holds other DNA sequences that translate to the same CDR3. V gene TRBV11-3 combines with J gene TRBJ2-5; 12 nucleotides line up with TRBD2. CDR1 SGHNT and CDR2 YENEEA come from the germline V gene. The V segment lost 5 bases and the J segment 2 bases; nucleotides outside the gene matches: 3. CDR3 length: 15 residues. The CDR3 nucleotides are TGTGCCAGCAGCCGAGGACTAGCGGGGCAAGAGACCCAGTACTTC. Amino acid sequence: CASSRGLAGQETQYF.

The chain is built from TRBV7-2 and TRBJ1-5, with 9 positions matching TRBD1. The germline gives CDR1 SGHTA, CDR2 FQGNSA. The trim removed 1 base at V and 7 bases at J, leaving 8 bases unmatched. The CDR3 has 16 amino acids. CDR3 sequence (DNA): TGTGCCAGCAGCTTAGTGGGACAGGGTGGACGACAGCCCCAGCATTTT. It codes for CASSLVGQGGRQPQHF. The complete variable domain, with remaining parts taken from reference TRBV7-2 and TRBJ1-5, reads GAGVSQSPSNKVTEKGKDVELRCDPISGHTALYWYRQSLGQGLEFLIYFQGNSAPDKSGLPSDRFSAERTGGSVSTLTIQRTQQEDSAVYLCASSLVGQGGRQPQHFGDGTRLSIL.